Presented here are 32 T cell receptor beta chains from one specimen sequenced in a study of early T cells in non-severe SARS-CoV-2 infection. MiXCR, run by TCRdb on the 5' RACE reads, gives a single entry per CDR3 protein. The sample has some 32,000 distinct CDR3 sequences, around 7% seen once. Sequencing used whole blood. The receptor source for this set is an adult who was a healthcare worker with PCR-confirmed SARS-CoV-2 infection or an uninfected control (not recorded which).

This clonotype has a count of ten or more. CDR3 protein: CASSGSADTQYF. The CDR3 nucleotides are TGTGCCAGCAGTGGAAGTGCCGATACGCAGTATTTT. This rearrangement joins TRBV2 to TRBJ2-3, with D unclear. Trimming left V 4 bases short and J 6 bases short, with 8 bases between. The germline V gene has CDR1 SNHLY and CDR2 FYNNEI. The CDR3 extends over 12 amino acids. The full variable domain, its missing parts supplied by reference TRBV2 and TRBJ2-3, is EPEVTQTPSHQVTQMGQEVILRCVPISNHLYFYWYRQILGQKVEFLVSFYNNEISEKSEIFDDQFSVERPDGSNFTLKIRSTKLEDSAMYFCASSGSADTQYFGPGTRLTVL.

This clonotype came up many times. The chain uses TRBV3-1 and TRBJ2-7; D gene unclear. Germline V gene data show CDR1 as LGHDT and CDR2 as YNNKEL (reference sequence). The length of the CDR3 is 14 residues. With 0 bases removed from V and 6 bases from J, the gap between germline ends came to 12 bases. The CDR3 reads CASSQDDFLGEQYF. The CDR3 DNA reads TGTGCCAGCAGCCAAGACGACTTCCTTGGCGAGCAGTACTTC.

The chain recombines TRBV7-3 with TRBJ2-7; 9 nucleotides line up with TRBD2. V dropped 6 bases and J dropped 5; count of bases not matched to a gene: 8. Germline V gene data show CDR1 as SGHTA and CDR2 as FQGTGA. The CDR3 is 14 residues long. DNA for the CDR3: TGTGCCAGCAGGTTTAGCGGGAGCAGTAACGAGCAGTACTTC. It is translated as CASRFSGSSNEQYF.

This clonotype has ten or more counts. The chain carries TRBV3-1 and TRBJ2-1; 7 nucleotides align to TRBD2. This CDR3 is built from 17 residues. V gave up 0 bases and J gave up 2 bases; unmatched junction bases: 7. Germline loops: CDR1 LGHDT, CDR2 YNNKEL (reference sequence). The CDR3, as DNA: TGTGCCAGCAGCCAAGATCTTAGTGCGGGAGCCTACAATGAGCAGTTCTTC. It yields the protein CASSQDLSAGAYNEQFF.

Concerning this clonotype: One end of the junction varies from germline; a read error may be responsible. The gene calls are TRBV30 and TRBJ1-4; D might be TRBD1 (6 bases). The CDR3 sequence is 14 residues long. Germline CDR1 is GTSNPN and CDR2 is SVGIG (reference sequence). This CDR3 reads CAWDRTATNEKPFF. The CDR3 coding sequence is TGTGCCTGGGACAGGACGGCAACTAATGAAAAACCGTTTTTT.

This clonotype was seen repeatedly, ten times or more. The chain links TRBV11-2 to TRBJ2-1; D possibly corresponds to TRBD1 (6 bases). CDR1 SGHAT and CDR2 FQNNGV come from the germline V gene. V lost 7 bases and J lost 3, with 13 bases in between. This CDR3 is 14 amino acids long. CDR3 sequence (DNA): TGTGCCAGCACAGACAGGCTCCACTACAATGAGCAGTTCTTC. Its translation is CASTDRLHYNEQFF.

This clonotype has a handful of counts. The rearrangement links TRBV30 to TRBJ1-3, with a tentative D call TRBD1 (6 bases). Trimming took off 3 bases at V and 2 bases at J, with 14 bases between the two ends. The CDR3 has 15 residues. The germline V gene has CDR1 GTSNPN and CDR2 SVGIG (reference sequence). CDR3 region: CAWSLRGLPGNTIYF. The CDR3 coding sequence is TGTGCCTGGAGCTTAAGGGGGTTACCTGGAAACACCATATATTTT. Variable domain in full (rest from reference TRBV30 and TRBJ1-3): SQTIHQWPATLVQPVGSPLSLECTVEGTSNPNLYWYRQAAGRGLQLLFYSVGIGQISSEVPQNLSASRPQDRQFILSSKKLLLSDSGFYLCAWSLRGLPGNTIYFGEGSWLTVV.

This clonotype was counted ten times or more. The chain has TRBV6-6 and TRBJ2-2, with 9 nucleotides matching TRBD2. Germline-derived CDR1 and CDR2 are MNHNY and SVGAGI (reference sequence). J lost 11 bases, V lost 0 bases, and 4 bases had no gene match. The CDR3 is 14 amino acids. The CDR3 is CASSYSRGGAELFF. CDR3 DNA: TGTGCCAGCAGTTACTCCCGCGGGGGGGCCGAGCTGTTTTTT.

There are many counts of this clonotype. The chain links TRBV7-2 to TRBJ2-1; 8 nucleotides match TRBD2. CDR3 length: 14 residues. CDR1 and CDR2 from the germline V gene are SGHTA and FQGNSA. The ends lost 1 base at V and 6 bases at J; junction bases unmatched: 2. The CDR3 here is CASSLEAGVNEQFF. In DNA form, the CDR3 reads TGTGCCAGCAGCTTAGAAGCGGGAGTCAATGAGCAGTTCTTC.

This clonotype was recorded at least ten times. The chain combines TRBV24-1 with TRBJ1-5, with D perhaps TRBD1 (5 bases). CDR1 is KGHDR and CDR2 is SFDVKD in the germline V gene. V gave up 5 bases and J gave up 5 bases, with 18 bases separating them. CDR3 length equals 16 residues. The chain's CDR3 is CATSVSRGVLHQPQHF. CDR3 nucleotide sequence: TGTGCCACCAGTGTGTCCCGGGGGGTGCTGCATCAGCCCCAGCATTTT.

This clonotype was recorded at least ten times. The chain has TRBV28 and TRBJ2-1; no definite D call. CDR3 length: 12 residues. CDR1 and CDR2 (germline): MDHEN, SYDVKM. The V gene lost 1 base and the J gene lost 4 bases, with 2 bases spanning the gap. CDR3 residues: CASSLSYNEQFF. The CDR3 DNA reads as TGTGCCAGCAGTTTATCTTACAATGAGCAGTTCTTC.

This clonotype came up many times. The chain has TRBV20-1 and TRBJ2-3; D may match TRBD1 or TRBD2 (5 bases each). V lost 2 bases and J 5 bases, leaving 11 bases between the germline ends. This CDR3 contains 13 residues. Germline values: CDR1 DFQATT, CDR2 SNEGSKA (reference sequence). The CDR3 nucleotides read TGCAGTGCTAGAAACTCAGGGAGAGATACGCAGTATTTT. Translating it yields CSARNSGRDTQYF.

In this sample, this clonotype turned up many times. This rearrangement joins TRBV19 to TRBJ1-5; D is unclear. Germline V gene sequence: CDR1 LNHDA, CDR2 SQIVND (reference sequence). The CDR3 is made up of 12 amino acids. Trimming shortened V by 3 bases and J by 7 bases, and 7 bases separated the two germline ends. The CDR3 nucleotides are TGTGCCAGTAGTATCGGCTGGCAGCCCCAGCATTTT. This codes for CASSIGWQPQHF.

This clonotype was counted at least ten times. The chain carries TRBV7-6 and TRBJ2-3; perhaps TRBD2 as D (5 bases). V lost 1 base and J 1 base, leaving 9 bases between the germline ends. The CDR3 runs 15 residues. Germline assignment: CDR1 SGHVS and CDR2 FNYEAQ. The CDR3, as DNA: TGTGCCAGCAGCTTAGAGGCGGGCCGCACAGATACGCAGTATTTT. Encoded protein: CASSLEAGRTDTQYF. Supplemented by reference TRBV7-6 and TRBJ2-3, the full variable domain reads GAGVSQSPRYKVTKRGQDVALRCDPISGHVSLYWYRQALGQGPEFLTYFNYEAQQDKSGLPNDRFSAERPEGSISTLTIQRTEQRDSAMYRCASSLEAGRTDTQYFGPGTRLTVL.

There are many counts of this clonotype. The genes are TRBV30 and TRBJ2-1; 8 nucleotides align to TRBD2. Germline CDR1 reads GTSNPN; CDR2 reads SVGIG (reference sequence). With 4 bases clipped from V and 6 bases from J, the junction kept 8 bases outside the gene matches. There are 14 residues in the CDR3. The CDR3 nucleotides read TGTGCCTGGAAGGCTAGCGGGCCAATCAATGAGCAGTTCTTC. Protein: CAWKASGPINEQFF.

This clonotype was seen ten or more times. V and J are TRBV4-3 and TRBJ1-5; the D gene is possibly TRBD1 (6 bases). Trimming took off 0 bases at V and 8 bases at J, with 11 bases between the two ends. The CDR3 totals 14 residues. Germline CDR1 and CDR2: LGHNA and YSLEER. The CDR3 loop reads CASSQDGGAEPQHF. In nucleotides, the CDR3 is TGCGCCAGCAGCCAAGATGGGGGGGCTGAGCCCCAGCATTTT.

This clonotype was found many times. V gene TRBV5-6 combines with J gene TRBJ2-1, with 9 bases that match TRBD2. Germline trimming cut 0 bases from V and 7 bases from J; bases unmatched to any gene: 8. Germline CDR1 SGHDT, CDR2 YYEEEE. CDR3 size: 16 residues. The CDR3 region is CASSLAVIAGVNEQFF. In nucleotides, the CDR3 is TGTGCCAGCAGCTTGGCCGTGATAGCGGGAGTTAATGAGCAGTTCTTC.

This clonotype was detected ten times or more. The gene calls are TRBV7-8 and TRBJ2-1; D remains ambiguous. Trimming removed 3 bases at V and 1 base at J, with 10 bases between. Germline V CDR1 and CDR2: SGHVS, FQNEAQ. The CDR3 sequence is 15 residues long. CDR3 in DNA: TGTGCCAGCAGCTTCCTGGTTGTTTCCTACAATGAGCAGTTCTTC. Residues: CASSFLVVSYNEQFF.

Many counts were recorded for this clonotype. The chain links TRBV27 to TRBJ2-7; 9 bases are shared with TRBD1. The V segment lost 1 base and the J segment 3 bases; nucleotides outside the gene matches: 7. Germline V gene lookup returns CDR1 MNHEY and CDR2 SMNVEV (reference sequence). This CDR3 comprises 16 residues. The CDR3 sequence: CASSLYGGTGFYEQYF. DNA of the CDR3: TGTGCCAGCAGTTTATACGGCGGGACAGGGTTCTACGAGCAGTACTTC.

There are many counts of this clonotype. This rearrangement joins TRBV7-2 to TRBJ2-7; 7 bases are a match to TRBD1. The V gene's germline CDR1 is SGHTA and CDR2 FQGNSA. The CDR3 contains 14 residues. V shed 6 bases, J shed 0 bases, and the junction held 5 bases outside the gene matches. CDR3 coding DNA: TGTGCCAGCAGGTCGGACAGGCCCTCCTACGAGCAGTACTTC. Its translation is CASRSDRPSYEQYF.

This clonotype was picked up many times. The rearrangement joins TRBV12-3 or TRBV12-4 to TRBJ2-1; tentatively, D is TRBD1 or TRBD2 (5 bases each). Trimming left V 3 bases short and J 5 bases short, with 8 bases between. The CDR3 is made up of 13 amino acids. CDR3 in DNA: TGTGCCAGCAGTTTCCGGGGCGACAATGAGCAGTTCTTC. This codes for CASSFRGDNEQFF.

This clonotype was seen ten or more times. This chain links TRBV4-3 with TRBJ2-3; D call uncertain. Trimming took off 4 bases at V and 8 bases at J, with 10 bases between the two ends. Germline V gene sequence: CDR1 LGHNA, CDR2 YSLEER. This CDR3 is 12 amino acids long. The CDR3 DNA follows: TGCGCCAGCAGCCGTTGGCCCGGTACGCAGTATTTT. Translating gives CASSRWPGTQYF.

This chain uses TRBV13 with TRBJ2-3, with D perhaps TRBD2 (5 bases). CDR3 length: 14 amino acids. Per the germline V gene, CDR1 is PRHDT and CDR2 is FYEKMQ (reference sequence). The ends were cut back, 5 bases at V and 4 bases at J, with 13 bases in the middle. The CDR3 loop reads CASSIRPGADTQYF. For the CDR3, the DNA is TGTGCCAGCAGCATCCGACCCGGGGCAGATACGCAGTATTTT.

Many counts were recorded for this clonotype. The CDR3: CASSLDRDTEAFF. CDR3 bases: TGTGCCAGCTCACTCGACAGGGACACTGAAGCTTTCTTT. The J gene is TRBJ1-1, the V gene TRBV18; 7 positions match TRBD1. The trim removed 4 bases at V and 3 bases at J, leaving 2 bases unmatched. Per the germline V gene, CDR1 is KGHSH and CDR2 is LQKENI. The CDR3 runs to 13 residues.

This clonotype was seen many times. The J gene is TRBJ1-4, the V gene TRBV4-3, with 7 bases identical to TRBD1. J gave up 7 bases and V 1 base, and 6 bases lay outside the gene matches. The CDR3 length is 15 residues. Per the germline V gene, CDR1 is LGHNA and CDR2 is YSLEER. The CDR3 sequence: CASSQAEGAGEKLFF. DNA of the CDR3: TGCGCCAGCAGCCAAGCGGAGGGGGCTGGTGAAAAACTGTTTTTT.

This CDR3 reads CATSDNRVEQFF. The CDR3, as DNA: TGTGCCACCAGTGACAACAGGGTTGAGCAGTTCTTC. The chain is built from TRBV24-1 and TRBJ2-1; perhaps TRBD1 as D (6 bases). Between the trimmed V and J ends, which lost 4 bases and 9 bases, there was a span of 9 bases. This CDR3 is built from 12 residues. Germline CDR1 is KGHDR and CDR2 is SFDVKD.

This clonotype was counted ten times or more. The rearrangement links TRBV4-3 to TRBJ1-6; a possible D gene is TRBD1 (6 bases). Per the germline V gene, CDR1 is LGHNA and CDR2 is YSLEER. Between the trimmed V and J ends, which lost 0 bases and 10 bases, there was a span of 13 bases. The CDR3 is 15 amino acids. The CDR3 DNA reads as TGCGCCAGCAGCCAAGATCACAGGGTTAACTCACCCCTCCACTTT. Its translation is CASSQDHRVNSPLHF.

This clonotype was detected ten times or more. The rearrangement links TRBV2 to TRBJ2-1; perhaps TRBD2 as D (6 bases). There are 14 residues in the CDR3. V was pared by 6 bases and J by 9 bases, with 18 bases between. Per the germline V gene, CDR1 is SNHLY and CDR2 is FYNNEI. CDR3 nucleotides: TGTGCCAGCAGAGTTGGGGAGGCCGGACTTGAGCAGTTCTTC. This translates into CASRVGEAGLEQFF. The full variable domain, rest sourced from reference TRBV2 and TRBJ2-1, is EPEVTQTPSHQVTQMGQEVILRCVPISNHLYFYWYRQILGQKVEFLVSFYNNEISEKSEIFDDQFSVERPDGSNFTLKIRSTKLEDSAMYFCASRVGEAGLEQFFGPGTRLTVL.

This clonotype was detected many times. The CDR3 DNA sequence: TGTGCCAGCAGCCCAGGGACAGGGGGTTACACCGGGGAGCTGTTTTTT. It translates to CASSPGTGGYTGELFF. The chain combines TRBV9 with TRBJ2-2; 11 nucleotides line up with TRBD1. The trim removed 4 bases at V and 3 bases at J, leaving 5 bases unmatched. This CDR3 comprises 16 residues. The germline CDR1 and CDR2 sequences are SGDLS and YYNGEE.

In DNA, the CDR3 is TGTGCCAGCAGCGTGGGGCACTTCACCGGGGAGCTGTTTTTT. This translates into CASSVGHFTGELFF. The V call is TRBV5-4, the J call TRBJ2-2, with D possibly TRBD1 on 5 matching bases. The CDR3 loop spans 14 amino acids. Germline V gene lookup returns CDR1 SGHNT and CDR2 YYREEE (reference sequence). The V end was cut by 4 bases, the J end by 4 bases, with 11 bases between.

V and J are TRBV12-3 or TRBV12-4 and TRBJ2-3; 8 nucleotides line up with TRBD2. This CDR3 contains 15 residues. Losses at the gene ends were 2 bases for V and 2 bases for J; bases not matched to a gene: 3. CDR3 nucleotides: TGTGCCAGCAGTTTATTAGCGGGGTACACAGATACGCAGTATTTT. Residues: CASSLLAGYTDTQYF.

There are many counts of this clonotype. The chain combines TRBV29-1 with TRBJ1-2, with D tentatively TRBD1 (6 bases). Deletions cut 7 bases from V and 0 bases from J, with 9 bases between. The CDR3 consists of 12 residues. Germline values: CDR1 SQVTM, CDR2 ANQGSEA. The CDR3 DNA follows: TGCAGCGCCCGGACAGCTAACTATGGCTACACCTTC. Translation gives CSARTANYGYTF. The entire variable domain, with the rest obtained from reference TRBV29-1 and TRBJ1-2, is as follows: SAVISQKPSRDICQRGTSLTIQCQVDSQVTMMFWYRQQPGQSLTLIATANQGSEATYESGFVIDKFPISRPNLTFSTLTVSNMSPEDSSIYLCSARTANYGYTFGSGTRLTVV.